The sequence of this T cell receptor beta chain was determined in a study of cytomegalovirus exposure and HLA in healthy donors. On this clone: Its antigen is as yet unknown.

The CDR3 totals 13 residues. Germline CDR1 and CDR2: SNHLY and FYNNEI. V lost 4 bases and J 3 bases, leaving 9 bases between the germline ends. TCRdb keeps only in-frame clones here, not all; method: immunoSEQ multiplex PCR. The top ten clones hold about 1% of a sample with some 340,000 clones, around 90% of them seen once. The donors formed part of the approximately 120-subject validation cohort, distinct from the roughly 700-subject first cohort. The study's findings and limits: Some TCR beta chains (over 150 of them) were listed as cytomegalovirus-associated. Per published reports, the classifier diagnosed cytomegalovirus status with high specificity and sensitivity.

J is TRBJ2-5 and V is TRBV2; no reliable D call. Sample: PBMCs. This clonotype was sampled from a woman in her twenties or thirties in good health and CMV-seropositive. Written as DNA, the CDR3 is TGTGCCAGCAGTGCCCAGCTGAAAGAGACCCAGTACTTC. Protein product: CASSAQLKETQYF.